This T cell receptor beta chain appears in the sequencing data of a study of control samples from healthy donors and cancer patients. Sequencing used immunoSEQ multiplex PCR; TCRdb keeps in-frame clones, though not all of them. The sample lists around 93,000 clones; 92% were seen once. There are 13 residues in the CDR3. Germline assignment: CDR1 LNHDA and CDR2 SQIVND (reference sequence). V lost 5 bases and J lost 1, with 8 bases in between. The chain combines TRBV19 with TRBJ1-1, with D unresolved. The TCR sequence derives from a human donor in good health. The donor label of this sample is uncertain. Sequenced sample: blood. CDR3 in DNA: TGTGCCAGTAGTGGGGTCACGAACACTGAAGCTTTCTTT. Protein product: CASSGVTNTEAFF. Supplemented by reference TRBV19 and TRBJ1-1, the full variable domain reads DGGITQSPKYLFRKEGQNVTLSCEQNLNHDAMYWYRQDPGQGLRLIYYSQIVNDFQKGDIAEGYSVSREKKESFPLTVTSAQKNPTAFYLCASSGVTNTEAFFGQGTRLTVV.